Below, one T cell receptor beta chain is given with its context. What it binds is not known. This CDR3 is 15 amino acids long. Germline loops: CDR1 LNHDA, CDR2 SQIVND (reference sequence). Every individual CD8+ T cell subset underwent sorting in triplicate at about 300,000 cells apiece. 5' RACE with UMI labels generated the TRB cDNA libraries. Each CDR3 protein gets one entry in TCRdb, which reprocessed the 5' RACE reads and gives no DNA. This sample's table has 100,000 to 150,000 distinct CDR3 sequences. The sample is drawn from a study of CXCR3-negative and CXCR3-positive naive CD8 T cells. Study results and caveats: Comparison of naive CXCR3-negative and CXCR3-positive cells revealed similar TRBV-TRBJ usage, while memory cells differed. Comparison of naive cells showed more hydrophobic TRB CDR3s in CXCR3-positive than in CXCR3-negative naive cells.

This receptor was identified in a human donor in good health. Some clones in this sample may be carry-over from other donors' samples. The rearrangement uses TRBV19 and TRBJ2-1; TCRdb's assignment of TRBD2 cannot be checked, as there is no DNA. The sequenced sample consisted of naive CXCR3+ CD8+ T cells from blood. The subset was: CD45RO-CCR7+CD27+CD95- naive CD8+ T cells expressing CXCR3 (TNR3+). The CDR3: CASSEAGVFYNEQFF.